The text below deals with one T cell receptor (beta chain). The antigen it recognizes is unknown. There are no base qualities to consult, and no much larger clone falls within one base. The data were taken from a study of OX40 agonist ivuxolimab in advanced cancers. For the wider study: Ivuxolimab, which targeted the costimulatory receptor OX40 (CD134), was an agonistic, fully human IgG2 monoclonal antibody. Intravenous ivuxolimab was administered to patients every 2 weeks at six dose levels: 0.01, 0.1, 0.3, 1.5, 3 and 10 mg/kg. Of the approximately 50 patients in dose escalation, approximately 20 had hepatocellular carcinoma, about 15 had melanoma, 9 had renal cell carcinoma and 9 had head and neck cancer. In the dose-escalation cohort, 70% to 90% of patients were male, and the mean age was 60 years with a range of about 20 to 90. Patients were allowed to have had prior anti-PD-1, anti-PD-L1 or anti-CTLA-4 therapy, and 30% to 40% of the dose-escalation patients had been treated with checkpoint inhibitors. Partial responses occurred in three dose-escalation patients: two with cutaneous melanoma and one with hepatocellular carcinoma. The purpose of peripheral TCRbeta sequencing was to test whether ivuxolimab changed TCR sequence diversity and led to clonal T-cell expansion. The paper reports the monotherapy dose-escalation portion (N of about 56 patients) of the phase I ivuxolimab trial. What the work shows at the level of the full study, not this receptor alone: The antigen specificity of the clonally expanded peripheral T cells was not determined. After ivuxolimab, CD8+ T cells had more expanded clones than CD4+ T cells on average. At doses of 0.1 to 3.0 mg/kg, clonal expansion of both CD4+ and CD8+ blood T cells was observed from baseline to week 6. In the 0.1-3.0 mg/kg groups, partial responders had among the lowest normalized peripheral clonal expansion, particularly in CD8+ T cells. Low levels of normalized T-cell clonal expansion were also seen in some patients who did not respond.

Genomic DNA was extracted from sorted cells for sequencing of the TCRbeta CDR3 region. The immunoSEQ Assay was used for sequencing of TCRbeta CDR3 regions. The clones in this table, taken by TCRdb from immuneACCESS, are in-frame only. Not every clone is retained; where verified, under half of the shortfall comes from an unresolved V gene, and the cause of the rest is unknown. The sample has approximately 66,000 clones on record, 80% to 85% of them singletons. The ten largest clones add up to approximately 3.5% of the sample. The V and J ends are trimmed by 4 bases and 8 bases, leaving 24 bases between them. The germline V gene supplies CDR1 MDHEN and CDR2 SYDVKM. The CDR3, cysteine through phenylalanine, is 17 amino acids long. Only CDR3 DNA is held: 51 bases, read in frame from base 1. Patients with autoimmune disease history or receiving systemic immunosuppression were excluded from the trial. Peripheral blood for TCR sequencing was collected from all dose cohorts at baseline, on cycle 4 day 1, and on cycle 7 day 1. Samples were obtained from an open-label, multicenter, first-in-human phase I dose-escalation trial of ivuxolimab. Adults with locally advanced or metastatic melanoma, renal cell carcinoma, hepatocellular carcinoma or head and neck squamous cell carcinoma were enrolled in the trial. Before TCR sequencing, CD4+ T cells and CD8+ T cells were sorted from peripheral blood as separate populations.

The chain is assembled from TRBV28 and TRBJ1-3; no D segment can be confidently identified. This TCR came from an adult with an advanced solid tumor such as melanoma, head and neck, liver or kidney cancer. The sequencing here drew on CD4+ or CD8+ T cells sorted from blood, taken in a trial of the OX40 agonist ivuxolimab. The CDR3 reads CASSSSGSDITGDTIYF. The bases are TGTGCCAGCAGTTCCTCAGGAAGCGATATAACTGGGGACACCATATATTTT.